This T cell receptor beta chain was identified during a study of cytomegalovirus exposure and HLA in healthy donors. Findings of the study overall: High sensitivity and specificity were reportedly achieved when the classifier diagnosed cytomegalovirus status. Rarity characterized most TCR sequences, yet some public TCRs appeared in many donors. According to a subsequent analysis, TCR clusters from the first cohort were inclined to appear together in the roughly 130 validation repertoires. The investigators catalogued 180 or so TCR beta chains as cytomegalovirus-associated.

Measured with immunoSEQ multiplex PCR; TCRdb has only the in-frame clones, and not every one. The sample consists of around 62,000 clones, about 89% of them appearing once. Germline V gene data show CDR1 as SGHRS and CDR2 as YFSETQ. V lost 2 bases and J 0 bases, leaving 14 bases between the germline ends. The CDR3 is 16 residues long. Concerning this clone itself: Its antigen is undetermined.

Sequencing was carried out using PBMCs. The V call is TRBV5-1, the J call TRBJ1-1, with D perhaps matching TRBD1 (5 bases). This TCR was recovered from a woman between 18 and 29 years old in good health and CMV-seronegative. CDR3 loop: CASSFNPTVMNTEAFF. CDR3 DNA: TGCGCCAGCAGCTTTAACCCGACAGTTATGAACACTGAAGCTTTCTTT.